The TCR beta chain described here comes from a study of T cell responses to AZD1222 COVID-19 vaccine. Study findings and constraints: Spike-specific TCR repertoires showed rising breadth and depth after two AZD1222 doses. Most donors were white British and more were female, and clonal diversity was possibly underestimated. Targets within unmutated variant regions were reportedly found for nearly half of spike-specific TCRs. The study identified only six AZD1222 recipients as seropositive at baseline.

Concerning this clone itself: The target antigen is unknown. The same CDR3 can be traced to other DNA sequences in this sample.

The germline V gene encodes CDR1 SGHNT and CDR2 YENEEA. Between the trimmed V and J ends, which lost 5 bases and 1 base, there was a span of 8 bases. The CDR3 length is 13 residues. The table came from immunoSEQ multiplex PCR; TCRdb's copy has only in-frame clones and leaves some out. This table holds some 140,000 clones, around 90% found once. The TCR comes from an adult who received the AZD1222 COVID-19 vaccine. The rearrangement links TRBV11-3 to TRBJ1-1; D gene uncertain. The specimen comprised peripheral blood, sampled 28 days after the second AZD1222 dose. Written as DNA, the CDR3 is TGTGCCAGCAGCCTTGAGACGAACACTGAAGCTTTCTTT. Amino acid sequence: CASSLETNTEAFF.